In its sample, the clone carrying this TCR beta chain was seen many times. Authors' analysis steps: Amplification of reference gene primers was used by the study to estimate nucleated cell counts. TCRdb's copy holds only in-frame clones and misses some; the assay was immunoSEQ multiplex PCR. That table furnishes V, J and clone size, whereas the DNA furnished D and trimming. Of approximately 220,000 clones in the sample, around 82% were seen once. The J segment lost 3 bases and the V segment lost 1 base, leaving 7 bases of the junction unmatched. Germline CDR1 reads WSHSY; CDR2 reads SAAADI. The CDR3 totals 16 residues. This entry belongs to a study of blood T cell repertoires in COVID-19. Whole-study context: Acute and convalescent COVID-19 samples came from the United States, Italy and Spain. The cDNA or gDNA used as material had been derived from T cells, B-cell-depleted T cells, or PBMCs.

This receptor was obtained from a woman aged 50 to 60 with acute or convalescent COVID-19. V is TRBV10-2 and J is TRBJ2-3, with 7 nucleotides matching TRBD2. Sequenced input: peripheral blood. The CDR3 loop is CASSEWRERGTDTQYF. CDR3 nucleotides: TGCGCCAGCAGTGAGTGGCGGGAGAGAGGGACAGATACGCAGTATTTT.